This T cell receptor (beta chain) was sequenced for a study of CD8 T cells in Susac syndrome. The RNA, roughly 0.45 to 1 ug, was put through reverse transcription using random hexamers. TCRdb called the immunoSEQ multiplex PCR reads again in MiXCR, with one record for every CDR3 protein. The sample includes tens of thousands of distinct CDR3 sequences, around 95% of them seen just once. Healthy donors formed controls matched for age and sex. In contrast to the negatively isolated CD8+ and CD4+ T cells, TEMRA cells were FACS-enriched. The germline V gene has CDR1 MGHRA and CDR2 YSYEKL. The trim removed 3 bases at V and 5 bases at J, leaving 10 bases unmatched. CDR3 length equals 16 residues.

This chain uses TRBV4-1 with TRBJ2-5, with TRBD1 identical over 9 bases. The specimen was CD8+ T cells from PBMCs. The origin of this receptor is a human donor in good health. The CDR3 loop reads CASSQGGTGIEETQYF. CDR3 DNA sequence: TGCGCCAGCAGCCAGGGGGGGACAGGGATCGAGGAGACCCAGTACTTC.